The entry that follows covers one T cell receptor (beta chain) sequence. Its antigen is undetermined. The CDR3 has 14 amino acids. Germline assignment: CDR1 SGDLS and CDR2 YYNGEE. After removal of 5 bases from V and 5 bases from J, the junction contained 7 bases not matched to a gene. Produced via immunoSEQ multiplex PCR; TCRdb's table is partial and in-frame only. The table has 100,000 or so clones, about three quarters seen once. This entry belongs to a study of Ad26.COV2.S vaccination and SARS-CoV-2 variants. Points from the study as a whole: Reportedly, spike-specific CD8+ and CD4+ T cell responses achieved substantial breadth once vaccination had taken place.

The sequences come from peripheral blood, collected after recovery from COVID-19. This clonotype was obtained from a human donor who had recovered from COVID-19. This chain connects TRBV9 to TRBJ2-3, with 8 bases fitting TRBD2. As DNA, the CDR3 is TGTGCCAGCAGTCTTAGCGGGGCCAAAGATACGCAGTATTTT. Its translation is CASSLSGAKDTQYF. Full variable domain (remainder filled in from reference TRBV9 and TRBJ2-3): DSGVTQTPKHLITATGQRVTLRCSPRSGDLSVYWYQQSLDQGLQFLIQYYNGEERAKGNILERFSAQQFPDLHSELNLSSLELGDSALYFCASSLSGAKDTQYFGPGTRLTVL.